This T cell receptor (beta chain) was identified in a study of shared clonotypes between healthy human individuals. Study overall: Used for every donor were three CD4 naive, three CD4 memory, two CD8 naive and one CD8 memory plate.

The naive CD8 subset, CD45RO-negative cells positively selected for CCR7, excluded terminally differentiated effector memory CD45RA+ cells. Donors, without exception, were Caucasian adults residing in Nashville, Tennessee. The run depth of the assay was deep. Source study methods: As immunoSEQ supplied junction-only sequences (without quality scores), filtering differed. Using immunoSEQ multiplex PCR, the repertoire was profiled, and TCRdb retains in-frame clones only, with some absent. V, J and clone size are those of that table, while D and trimming were read from the DNA. The repertoire holds about 2,100,000 clones, with about 93% as singletons. Trimming removed 7 bases from V and 2 bases from J, with 17 bases in between. The CDR3 loop spans 15 amino acids. Germline values: CDR1 LNHDA, CDR2 SQIVND (reference sequence).

The source is a man younger than 35 in good health. Some clones in this sample may be carry-over from other donors' samples. The sequenced material came from naive CD8+ T cells from PBMCs. The chain combines TRBV19 with TRBJ1-2; D is uncertain. The CDR3 DNA follows: TGTGCCAGTAATGACCTCTCTACCTTCAACTATGGCTACACCTTC. The encoded protein is CASNDLSTFNYGYTF.